The present T cell receptor beta chain was sequenced within a study of regulatory T cells in long-lasting Graves disease. Overall study: Positive TSH receptor antibodies alongside over 5 years of antithyroid drugs were what marked Graves' disease as persistent.

The CDR3 has 14 amino acids. V was shortened by 5 bases and J by 2 bases, with 13 bases between the two germline ends. CDR1 and CDR2 from the germline V gene are MNHEY and SMNVEV (reference sequence). At least ten counts were recorded for this clonotype. Time point indicated: persistent/refractory GD, antithyroid drugs over 5 years with positive TRAb. The TCR library was made from RNA extracted from PBMCs. For TCR beta, libraries came from iRepertoire HTBI primers and Arm-PCR of CDR3 regions. A single record per CDR3 protein comes from TCRdb applying MiXCR to the multiplex PCR reads. The sample lists roughly 500,000 distinct CDR3 sequences; 20% were seen once.

The sequences come from peripheral blood mononuclear cells (PBMCs), collected when the disease was refractory, from a patient treated with antithyroid drugs. The gene calls are TRBV27 and TRBJ2-7, with a possible D match to TRBD1 (6 bases). This receptor was obtained from a female donor with Graves disease. This CDR3 reads CASSALGQAYEQYF. CDR3 nucleotide sequence: TGTGCCAGCAGTGCCCTGGGACAAGCCTACGAGCAGTACTTC.